Listed below are T cell receptor beta chains from one sample, sequenced in a study of CD8+ T cells in alopecia areata. Sequencing used immunoSEQ multiplex PCR; TCRdb keeps in-frame clones, though not all of them. The sample contains some 200,000 clones, more than 45% of which appear only once. The specimen was CD4+ T cells sorted from blood, collected at week 4, from a patient treated with tofacitinib. The receptors were gathered from a human donor with alopecia areata. CDR3s leave out the opening cysteine and the closing phenylalanine or tryptophan. Fields, in order: V gene, J gene, clone size, D gene, CDR3 protein. The D gene is left open where the match is weak. A row's size may be missing; if present it is once, few, many or a size class.

>TRBV7-2|TRBJ2-7|few|.
ASRGAYYEQY
>TRBV5-5|TRBJ2-7|.|.
ASSLARSYEQY
>TRBV6-4|TRBJ2-7|many|TRBD2
ASSELAGGAYEQY
>TRBV5-1|TRBJ2-1|.|.
ASTQPGDNEQF
>TRBV4-3|TRBJ2-4|.|TRBD1
ASSQDTGANIQY
>TRBV2|TRBJ1-2|.|.
ASSEVGYYGYT
>TRBV9|TRBJ1-6|few|.
ASSVAGSYNSPLH
>TRBV18|TRBJ2-7|.|.
ASSPPKLGEQY
>TRBV29-1|TRBJ1-1|.|TRBD1
SAKPRDRGPPTEAF
>TRBV13|TRBJ1-6|few|.
ASSLHNLPLH
>TRBV20-1|TRBJ1-2|.|TRBD1
SAKGQSGYT
>TRBV5-6|TRBJ1-6|.|TRBD1
ASSFRTGMSSYNSPLH
>TRBV7-2|TRBJ2-6|.|.
ASSLVGSGANVLT
>TRBV20-1|TRBJ2-3|.|.
SASVVDTQY
>TRBV10-3|TRBJ2-5|few|.
AISAIGAQETQY
>TRBV2|TRBJ1-2|.|TRBD1
ASSGNATRDRGFYYGYT
>TRBV29-1|TRBJ1-2|few|TRBD1
SAQHTGQGNGHGYT
>TRBV2|TRBJ1-5|few|.
ASRLTTISNQPQH
>TRBV29-1|TRBJ1-2|.|TRBD1
SVELQGVNGYT
>TRBV7-9|TRBJ2-7|.|TRBD2
ASSLLLAGGPQY
>TRBV27|TRBJ2-1|.|.
ASFHGDRNEQF
>TRBV7-2|TRBJ2-2|few|.
ASSPRPAGELF
>TRBV9|TRBJ2-3|once|TRBD2
ASSVVIAGGPDTQY
>TRBV18|TRBJ2-3|.|TRBD1
ASSGQGALGTDTQY
>TRBV9|TRBJ2-4|.|TRBD2
ASSVDAGGPFENIQY
>TRBV9|TRBJ2-2|few|TRBD1
ASSVARTGLNTGELF
>TRBV19|TRBJ1-5|.|TRBD1
ASKDRGNQPQH
>TRBV10-3|TRBJ2-3|.|TRBD2
AISEHPGGGAGNTQY
>TRBV5-1|TRBJ1-4|.|TRBD1
ASSLDGDRDEKLF
>TRBV5-1|TRBJ1-5|few|.
ASAVGRDQPQH
>TRBV5-6|TRBJ2-4|.|.
ASSTGRAVDIQY
>TRBV4-1|TRBJ1-2|few|.
ASSLEVDYGYT
>TRBV6-6|TRBJ1-5|.|.
ASSYSMQGNQPQH
>TRBV30|TRBJ1-1|.|.
AWSQLGGTEAF
>TRBV15|TRBJ2-2|.|TRBD1
ATSYRDRGLLNTGELF
>TRBV5-4|TRBJ2-4|.|.
ASSLAGSQSQY
>TRBV2|TRBJ1-2|.|.
ASSEVWGYT
>TRBV29-1|TRBJ2-1|.|TRBD2
SVSGGSYNEQF
>TRBV28|TRBJ1-1|.|.
ASSNPLREAF
>TRBV2|TRBJ1-5|.|TRBD1
ASRMGQGRQPQH
>TRBV29-1|TRBJ2-3|.|.
SLEGGTDTQY
>TRBV7-9|TRBJ2-6|few|.
ASTISGANVLT
>TRBV2|TRBJ1-2|.|.
ASSEKGLYYT
>TRBV7-6|TRBJ1-1|.|.
ASSYKRGTEAF
>TRBV5-4|TRBJ1-6|few|TRBD1
ASSLRDRNSPLH